The rows below give T cell receptor beta chains drawn from one sample of a study of tumor-infiltrating lymphocytes in localized non-small cell lung cancer. Produced via immunoSEQ multiplex PCR; TCRdb's table is partial and in-frame only. The sample yields some 10,000 clones, 63% seen once. The sequenced sample consisted of lung tumor tissue. All receptors come from a human donor with non-small cell lung cancer. CDR3s include the opening cysteine and the closing phenylalanine or tryptophan. Each record gives: D gene, V gene, clone size, J gene, CDR3 protein, CDR3 DNA. A D gene is named only where the DNA matches it firmly. Clone sizes are given selectively: once, few, many, or a class where the clone is expanded.

TRBD1	TRBV4-2	NA	TRBJ1-6	CASSQDSPRDSGVISPLHF	TGTGCCAGCAGCCAAGATTCCCCACGGGACAGCGGGGTCATTTCACCCCTCCACTTT
NA	TRBV7-2	NA	TRBJ1-1	CASSLLLGPNTEAFF	TGTGCCAGCAGCTTACTTCTGGGACCGAACACTGAAGCTTTCTTT
NA	TRBV6-5	NA	TRBJ1-6	CASSYSGQLGPLHF	TGTGCCAGCAGTTACAGCGGACAGCTTGGACCCCTCCACTTT
NA	TRBV2	NA	TRBJ1-4	CASRIWGANEKLFF	TGTGCCAGCAGGATCTGGGGTGCTAATGAAAAACTGTTTTTT
NA	TRBV29-1	NA	TRBJ2-5	CSVEDQKGGDF	TGCAGCGTTGAAGATCAAAAGGGTGGGGACTTC
NA	TRBV29-1	NA	TRBJ1-2	CSVEDWGAIFHYGYTF	TGCAGCGTCGAAGACTGGGGGGCGATTTTCCACTATGGCTACACCTTC
TRBD1	TRBV6-5	NA	TRBJ2-5	CASRDRVTETQYF	TGTGCCAGCCGGGACAGGGTTACGGAGACCCAGTACTTC
NA	TRBV21-1	medium-sized	TRBJ2-7	CASSKASILGRWRDEQYF	TGTGCCAGCAGCAAAGCATCGATCCTGGGCCGGTGGAGGGACGAGCAGTACTTC
NA	TRBV6-5	NA	TRBJ1-1	CASSYSAIQSTEAFF	TGTGCCAGCAGTTACTCTGCGATCCAATCTACTGAAGCTTTCTTT
NA	TRBV7-9	few	TRBJ2-2	CASSLAWGTNTGELFF	TGTGCCAGCAGCTTAGCTTGGGGGACCAACACCGGGGAGCTGTTTTTT
NA	TRBV7-9	NA	TRBJ2-7	CASSFRESYEQYF	TGTGCCAGCAGCTTCAGGGAATCTTACGAGCAGTACTTC
NA	TRBV7-9	NA	TRBJ2-3	CASSLATWTTATDTQYF	TGTGCCAGCAGCTTAGCGACGTGGACGACGGCCACAGATACGCAGTATTTT
TRBD1	TRBV5-1	few	TRBJ1-1	CASSWTGITEAFF	TGCGCCAGCAGCTGGACAGGGATTACTGAAGCTTTCTTT
NA	TRBV28	NA	TRBJ1-5	CATTTGMMGNQPQHF	TGTGCCACTACCACAGGGATGATGGGCAATCAGCCCCAGCATTTT
TRBD2	TRBV5-4	NA	TRBJ2-3	CASSFRSGAGGPSDTQYF	TGTGCCAGCAGCTTTAGGTCAGGCGCGGGAGGGCCTTCAGATACGCAGTATTTT
NA	TRBV10-1	few	TRBJ1-1	CASSDPSGTEAFF	TGCGCCAGCAGTGACCCATCGGGCACTGAAGCTTTCTTT
TRBD2	TRBV10-2	NA	TRBJ2-1	CASKEAGIYNEQFF	TGCGCCAGCAAGGAAGCGGGAATCTACAATGAGCAGTTCTTC
TRBD1	TRBV5-1	NA	TRBJ1-3	CASSSGGGGGNTIYF	TGCGCCAGCAGTTCAGGGGGCGGAGGTGGAAACACCATATATTTT
NA	TRBV7-9	NA	TRBJ2-7	CASSLSGLGEQYF	TGTGCCAGCAGCTTGTCGGGGTTGGGCGAGCAGTACTTC